Reported below is one TCR beta chain. This entry comes from a study of blood T cells in healthy people across ages. All donors came from Russia, were Caucasian and healthy, and spanned ages about 6 to 100. A second about 7 to 11 cycle PCR used barcoded and J-beta primers. MiXCR, run by TCRdb on the 5' RACE reads, gives a single entry per CDR3 protein. The sample gives roughly 1,300,000 distinct CDR3 sequences, approximately 60% of which show up once; approximately 7% is in the top ten. This CDR3 is built from 16 residues. Between the trimmed V and J ends, which lost 2 bases and 10 bases, there was a span of 21 bases. Germline V lookup: CDR1 SGHTA, CDR2 FQGNSA.

The sample taken for sequencing was blood. The source is a man younger than 35 in good health. The chain couples TRBV7-2 to TRBJ2-1, with D hard to call. CDR3 region: CASSLLGGVVVGEQFF. The CDR3 DNA is TGTGCCAGCAGCTTACTGGGTGGTGTTGTAGTCGGAGAGCAGTTCTTC. Drawing the rest from reference TRBV7-2 and TRBJ2-1, the complete variable domain is GAGVSQSPSNKVTEKGKDVELRCDPISGHTALYWYRQSLGQGLEFLIYFQGNSAPDKSGLPSDRFSAERTGGSVSTLTIQRTQQEDSAVYLCASSLLGGVVVGEQFFGPGTRLTVL.